This entry concerns a single T cell receptor beta chain. Its antigen is as yet unknown. These data are taken from a study of STAT5B mutations in CD4+ large granular lymphocyte leukemia. The data were produced by immunoSEQ multiplex PCR, yet TCRdb's version contains in-frame clones alone and is incomplete. In the table there are 30,000 or so clones, more than 60% of which are singletons. Looked up from germline, CDR1 is MNHEY and CDR2 is SMNVEV (reference sequence). V shed 3 bases and J shed 5 bases, with 18 bases lying between them. The CDR3 consists of 16 residues. Study-level results: Patient CD4-sorted repertoires stayed more clonal than healthy ones after leukemic-clone removal.

The clonotype comes from a human donor in good health. The sample comprised CD4+ T cells from blood buffy coats. J is TRBJ2-3 and V is TRBV27; TRBD1 or TRBD2 may be the D gene (5 bases each). The CDR3 region has the DNA TGTGCCAGCAGTTTCTTAGCCGGGACCCGAGGAGATACGCAGTATTTT. Translated, it gives CASSFLAGTRGDTQYF.